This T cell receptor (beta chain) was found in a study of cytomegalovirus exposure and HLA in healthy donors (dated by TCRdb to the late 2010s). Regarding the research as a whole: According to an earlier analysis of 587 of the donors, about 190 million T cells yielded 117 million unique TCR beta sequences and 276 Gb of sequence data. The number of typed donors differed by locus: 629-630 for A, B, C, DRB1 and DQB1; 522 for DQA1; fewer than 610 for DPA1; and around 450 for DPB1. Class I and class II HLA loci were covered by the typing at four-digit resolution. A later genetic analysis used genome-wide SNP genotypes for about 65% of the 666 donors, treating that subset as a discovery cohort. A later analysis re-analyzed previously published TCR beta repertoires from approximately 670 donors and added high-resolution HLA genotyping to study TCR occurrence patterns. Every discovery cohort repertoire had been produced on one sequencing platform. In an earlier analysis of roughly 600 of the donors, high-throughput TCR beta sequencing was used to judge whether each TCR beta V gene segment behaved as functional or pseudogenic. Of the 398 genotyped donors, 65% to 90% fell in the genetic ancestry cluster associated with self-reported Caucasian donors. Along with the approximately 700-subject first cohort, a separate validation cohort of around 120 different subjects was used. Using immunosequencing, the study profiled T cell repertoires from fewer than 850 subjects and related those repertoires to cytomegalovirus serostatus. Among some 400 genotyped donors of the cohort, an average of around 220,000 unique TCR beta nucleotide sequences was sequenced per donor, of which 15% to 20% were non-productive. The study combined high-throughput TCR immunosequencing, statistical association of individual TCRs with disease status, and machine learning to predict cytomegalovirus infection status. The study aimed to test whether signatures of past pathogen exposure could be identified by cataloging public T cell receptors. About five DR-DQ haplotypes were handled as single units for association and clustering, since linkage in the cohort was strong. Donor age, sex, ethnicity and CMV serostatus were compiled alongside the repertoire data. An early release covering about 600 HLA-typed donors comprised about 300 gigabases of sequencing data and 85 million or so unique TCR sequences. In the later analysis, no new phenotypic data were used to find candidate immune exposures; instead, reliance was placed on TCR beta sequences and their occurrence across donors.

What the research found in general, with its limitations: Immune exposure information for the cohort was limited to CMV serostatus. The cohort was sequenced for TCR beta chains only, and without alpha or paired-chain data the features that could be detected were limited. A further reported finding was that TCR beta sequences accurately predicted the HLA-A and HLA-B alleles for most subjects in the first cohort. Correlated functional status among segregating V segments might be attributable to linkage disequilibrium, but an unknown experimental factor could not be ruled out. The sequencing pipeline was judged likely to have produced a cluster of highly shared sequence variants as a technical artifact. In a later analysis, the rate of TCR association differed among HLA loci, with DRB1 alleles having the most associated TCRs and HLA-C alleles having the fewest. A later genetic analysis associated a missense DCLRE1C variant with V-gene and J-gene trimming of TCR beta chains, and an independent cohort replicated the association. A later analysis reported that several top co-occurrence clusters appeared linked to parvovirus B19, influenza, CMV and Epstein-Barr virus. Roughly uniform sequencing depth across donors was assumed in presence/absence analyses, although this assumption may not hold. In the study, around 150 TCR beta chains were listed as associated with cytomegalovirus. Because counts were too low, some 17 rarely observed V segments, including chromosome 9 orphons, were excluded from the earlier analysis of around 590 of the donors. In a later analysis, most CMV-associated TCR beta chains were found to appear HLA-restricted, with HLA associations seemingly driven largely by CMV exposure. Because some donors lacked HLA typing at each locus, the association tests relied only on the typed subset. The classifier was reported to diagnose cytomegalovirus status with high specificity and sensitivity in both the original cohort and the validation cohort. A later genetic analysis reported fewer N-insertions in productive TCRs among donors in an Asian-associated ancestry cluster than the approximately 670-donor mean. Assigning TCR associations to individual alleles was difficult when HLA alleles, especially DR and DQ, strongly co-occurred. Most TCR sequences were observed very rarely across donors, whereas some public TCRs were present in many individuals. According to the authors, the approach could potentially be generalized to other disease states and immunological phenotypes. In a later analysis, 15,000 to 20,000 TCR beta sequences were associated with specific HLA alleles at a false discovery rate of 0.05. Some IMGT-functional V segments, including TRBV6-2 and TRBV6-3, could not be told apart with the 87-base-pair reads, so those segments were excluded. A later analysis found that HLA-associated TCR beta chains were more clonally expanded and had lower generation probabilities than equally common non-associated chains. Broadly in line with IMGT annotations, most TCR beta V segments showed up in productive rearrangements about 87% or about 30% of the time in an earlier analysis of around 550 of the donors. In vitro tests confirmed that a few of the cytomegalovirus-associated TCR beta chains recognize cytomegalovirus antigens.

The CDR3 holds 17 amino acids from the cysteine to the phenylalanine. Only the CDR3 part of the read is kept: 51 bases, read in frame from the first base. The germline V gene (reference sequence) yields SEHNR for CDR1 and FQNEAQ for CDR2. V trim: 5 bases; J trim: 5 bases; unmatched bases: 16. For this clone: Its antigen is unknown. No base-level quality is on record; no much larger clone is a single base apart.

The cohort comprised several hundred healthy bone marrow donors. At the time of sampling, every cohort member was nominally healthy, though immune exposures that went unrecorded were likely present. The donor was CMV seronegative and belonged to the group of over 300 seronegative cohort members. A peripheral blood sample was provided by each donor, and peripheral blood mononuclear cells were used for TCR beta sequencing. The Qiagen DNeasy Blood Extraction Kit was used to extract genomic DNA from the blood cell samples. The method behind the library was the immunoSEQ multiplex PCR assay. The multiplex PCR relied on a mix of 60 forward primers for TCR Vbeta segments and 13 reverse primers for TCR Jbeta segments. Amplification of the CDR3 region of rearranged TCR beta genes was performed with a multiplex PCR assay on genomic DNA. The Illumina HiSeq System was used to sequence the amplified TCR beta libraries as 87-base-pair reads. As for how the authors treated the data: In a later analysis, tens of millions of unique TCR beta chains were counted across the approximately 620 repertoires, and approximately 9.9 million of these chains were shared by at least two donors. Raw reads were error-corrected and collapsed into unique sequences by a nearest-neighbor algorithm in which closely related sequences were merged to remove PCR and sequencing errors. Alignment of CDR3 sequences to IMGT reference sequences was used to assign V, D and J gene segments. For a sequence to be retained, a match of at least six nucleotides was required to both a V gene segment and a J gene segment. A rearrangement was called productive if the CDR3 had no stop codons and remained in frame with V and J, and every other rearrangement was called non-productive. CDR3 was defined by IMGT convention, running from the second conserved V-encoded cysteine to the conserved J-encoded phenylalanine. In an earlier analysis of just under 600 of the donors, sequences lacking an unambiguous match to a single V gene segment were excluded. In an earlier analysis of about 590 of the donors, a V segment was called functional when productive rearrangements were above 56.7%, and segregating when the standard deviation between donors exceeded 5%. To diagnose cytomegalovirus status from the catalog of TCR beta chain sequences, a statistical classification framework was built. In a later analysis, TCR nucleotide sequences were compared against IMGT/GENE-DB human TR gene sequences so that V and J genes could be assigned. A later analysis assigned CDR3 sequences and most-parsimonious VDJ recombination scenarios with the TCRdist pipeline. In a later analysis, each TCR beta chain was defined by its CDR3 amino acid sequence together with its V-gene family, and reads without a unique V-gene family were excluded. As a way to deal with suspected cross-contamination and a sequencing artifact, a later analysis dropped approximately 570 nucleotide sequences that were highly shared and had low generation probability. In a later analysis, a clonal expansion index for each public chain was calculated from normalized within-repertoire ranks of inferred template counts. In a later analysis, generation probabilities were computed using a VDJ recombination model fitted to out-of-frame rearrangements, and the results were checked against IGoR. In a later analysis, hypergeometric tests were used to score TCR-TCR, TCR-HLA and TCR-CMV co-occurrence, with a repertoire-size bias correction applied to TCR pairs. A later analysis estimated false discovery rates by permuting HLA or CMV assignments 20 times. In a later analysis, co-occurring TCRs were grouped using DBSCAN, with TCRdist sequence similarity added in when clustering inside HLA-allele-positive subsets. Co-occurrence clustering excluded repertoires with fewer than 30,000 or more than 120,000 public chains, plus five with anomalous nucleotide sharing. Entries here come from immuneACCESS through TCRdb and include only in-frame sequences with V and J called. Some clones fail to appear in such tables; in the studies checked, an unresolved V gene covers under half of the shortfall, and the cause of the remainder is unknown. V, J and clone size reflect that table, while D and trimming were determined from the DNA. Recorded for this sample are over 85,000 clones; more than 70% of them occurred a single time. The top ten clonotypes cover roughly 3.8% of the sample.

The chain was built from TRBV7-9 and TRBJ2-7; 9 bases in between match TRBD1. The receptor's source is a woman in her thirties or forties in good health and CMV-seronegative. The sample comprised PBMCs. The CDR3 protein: CASSRPDLTGGIDEQYF. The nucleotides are TGTGCCAGCAGCCGACCCGATCTGACAGGGGGAATTGACGAGCAGTACTTC.